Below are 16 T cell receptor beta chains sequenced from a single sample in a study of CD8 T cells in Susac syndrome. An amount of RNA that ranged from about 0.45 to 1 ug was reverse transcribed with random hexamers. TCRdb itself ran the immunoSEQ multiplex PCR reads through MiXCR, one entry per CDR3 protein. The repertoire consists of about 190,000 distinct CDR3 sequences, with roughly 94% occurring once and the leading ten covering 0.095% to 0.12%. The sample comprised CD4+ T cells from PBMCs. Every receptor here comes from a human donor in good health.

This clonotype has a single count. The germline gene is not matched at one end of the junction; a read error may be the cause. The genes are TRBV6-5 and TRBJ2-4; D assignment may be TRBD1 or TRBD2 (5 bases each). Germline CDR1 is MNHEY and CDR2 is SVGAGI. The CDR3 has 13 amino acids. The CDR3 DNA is TGTGCCAGCAGGAGGGGAGCCCAAAACATTCAGTACTTC. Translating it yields CASRRGAQNIQYF.

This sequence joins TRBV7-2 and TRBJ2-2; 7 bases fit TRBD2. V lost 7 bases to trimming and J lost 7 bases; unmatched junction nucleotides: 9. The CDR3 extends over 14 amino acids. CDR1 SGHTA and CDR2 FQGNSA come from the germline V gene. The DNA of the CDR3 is TGTGCCAGCACCCGGGGGGAAAACGGCGGGGAGCTGTTTTTT. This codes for CASTRGENGGELFF.

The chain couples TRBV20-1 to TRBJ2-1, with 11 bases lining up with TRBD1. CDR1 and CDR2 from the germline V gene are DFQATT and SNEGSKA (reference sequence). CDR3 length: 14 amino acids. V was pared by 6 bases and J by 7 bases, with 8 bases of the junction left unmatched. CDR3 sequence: CSASWTGGLNEQFF. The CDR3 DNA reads TGCAGTGCCAGTTGGACAGGGGGCCTAAATGAGCAGTTCTTC.

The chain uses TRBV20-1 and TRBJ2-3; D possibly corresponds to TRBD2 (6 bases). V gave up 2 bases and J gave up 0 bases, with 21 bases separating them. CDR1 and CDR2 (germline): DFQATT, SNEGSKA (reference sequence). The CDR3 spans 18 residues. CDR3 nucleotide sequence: TGCAGTGCTAGACCGGCCGGGCGGGGAGCCTTCAGCACAGATACGCAGTATTTT. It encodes CSARPAGRGAFSTDTQYF.

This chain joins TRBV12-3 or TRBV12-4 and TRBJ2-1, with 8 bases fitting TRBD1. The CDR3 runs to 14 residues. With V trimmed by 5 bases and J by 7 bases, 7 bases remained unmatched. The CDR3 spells CASSPWQGANEQFF. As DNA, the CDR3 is TGTGCCAGCAGTCCCTGGCAGGGGGCAAATGAGCAGTTCTTC.

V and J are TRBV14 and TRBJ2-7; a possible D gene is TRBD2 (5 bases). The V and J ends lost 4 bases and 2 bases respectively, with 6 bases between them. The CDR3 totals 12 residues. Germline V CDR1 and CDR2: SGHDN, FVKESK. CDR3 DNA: TGTGCCAGCAGCCCGACTACCTACGAGCAGTACTTC. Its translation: CASSPTTYEQYF.

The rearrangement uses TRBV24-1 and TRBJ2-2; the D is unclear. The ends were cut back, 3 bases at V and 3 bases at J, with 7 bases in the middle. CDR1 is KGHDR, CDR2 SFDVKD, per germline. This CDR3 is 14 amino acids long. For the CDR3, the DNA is TGTGCCACCAGTGATACCAGCGACACCGGGGAGCTGTTTTTT. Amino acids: CATSDTSDTGELFF.

The CDR3 DNA follows: TGTGCCAGCAGGACTAGCAGGGGGACAGCGCACCGATCACCCTACGAGCAGTACTTC. As protein: CASRTSRGTAHRSPYEQYF. The genes are TRBV6-2 or TRBV6-3 and TRBJ2-7; the D gene could be TRBD1 or TRBD2 (7 bases each). The V gene's germline CDR1 is MNHEY and CDR2 SVGEGT. V lost 6 bases and J 2 bases, leaving 29 bases between the germline ends. The CDR3 runs to 19 residues.

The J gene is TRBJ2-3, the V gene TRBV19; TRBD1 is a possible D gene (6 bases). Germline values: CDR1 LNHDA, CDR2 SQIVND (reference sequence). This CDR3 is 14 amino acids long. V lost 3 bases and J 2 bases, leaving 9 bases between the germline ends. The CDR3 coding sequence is TGTGCCAGTAGTATCGGGGACAACACAGATACGCAGTATTTT. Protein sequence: CASSIGDNTDTQYF.

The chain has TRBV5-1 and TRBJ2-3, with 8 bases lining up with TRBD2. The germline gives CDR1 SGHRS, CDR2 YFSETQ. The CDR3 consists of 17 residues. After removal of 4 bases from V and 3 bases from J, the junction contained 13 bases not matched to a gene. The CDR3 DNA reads TGCGCCAGCAGCCGGGGGACACCGGGACTAGTAACAGATACGCAGTATTTT. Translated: CASSRGTPGLVTDTQYF. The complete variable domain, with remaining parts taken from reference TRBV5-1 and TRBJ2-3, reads KAGVTQTPRYLIKTRGQQVTLSCSPISGHRSVSWYQQTPGQGLQFLFEYFSETQRNKGNFPGRFSGRQFSNSRSEMNVSTLELGDSALYLCASSRGTPGLVTDTQYFGPGTRLTVL.

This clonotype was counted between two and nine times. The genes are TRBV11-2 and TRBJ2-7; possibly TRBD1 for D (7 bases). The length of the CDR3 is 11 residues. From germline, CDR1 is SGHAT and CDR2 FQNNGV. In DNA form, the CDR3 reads TGTGCCAGCAGCTTCGGAGGGGGCATGCACGTC. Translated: CASSFGGGMHV.

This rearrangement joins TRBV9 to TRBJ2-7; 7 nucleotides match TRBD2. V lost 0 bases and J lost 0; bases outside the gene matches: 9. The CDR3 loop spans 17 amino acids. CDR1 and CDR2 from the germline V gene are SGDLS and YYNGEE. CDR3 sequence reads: CASSVAGVAGSSYEQYF. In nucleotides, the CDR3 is TGTGCCAGCAGCGTAGCTGGGGTAGCGGGTAGCTCCTACGAGCAGTACTTC. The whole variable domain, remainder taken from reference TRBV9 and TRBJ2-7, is DSGVTQTPKHLITATGQRVTLRCSPRSGDLSVYWYQQSLDQGLQFLIQYYNGEERAKGNILERFSAQQFPDLHSELNLSSLELGDSALYFCASSVAGVAGSSYEQYFGPGTRLTVT.

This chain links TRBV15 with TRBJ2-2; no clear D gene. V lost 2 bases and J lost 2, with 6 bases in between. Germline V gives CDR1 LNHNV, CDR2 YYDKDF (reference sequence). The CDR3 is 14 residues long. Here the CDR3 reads CATSRTVNTGELFF. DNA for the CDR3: TGTGCCACCAGCAGAACAGTAAACACCGGGGAGCTGTTTTTT.

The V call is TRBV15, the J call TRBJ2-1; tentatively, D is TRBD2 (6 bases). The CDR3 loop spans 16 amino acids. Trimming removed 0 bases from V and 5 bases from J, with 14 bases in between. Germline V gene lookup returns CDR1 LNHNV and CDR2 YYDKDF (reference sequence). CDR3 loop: CATSRDLGGSNNEQFF. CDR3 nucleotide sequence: TGTGCCACCAGCAGAGACCTTGGGGGGAGTAACAATGAGCAGTTCTTC.

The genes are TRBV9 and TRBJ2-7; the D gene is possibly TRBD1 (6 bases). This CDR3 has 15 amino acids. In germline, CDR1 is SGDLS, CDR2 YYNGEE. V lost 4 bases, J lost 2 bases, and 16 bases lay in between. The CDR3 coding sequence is TGTGCCAGCAGCCAACCGGACAGCGCGACCTACGAGCAGTACTTC. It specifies CASSQPDSATYEQYF.

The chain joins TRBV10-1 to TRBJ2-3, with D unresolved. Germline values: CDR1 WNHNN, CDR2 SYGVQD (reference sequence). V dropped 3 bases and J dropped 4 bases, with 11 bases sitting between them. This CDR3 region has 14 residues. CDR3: CASSDVPKADTQYF. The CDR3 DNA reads TGCGCCAGCAGTGATGTCCCAAAGGCAGATACGCAGTATTTT.